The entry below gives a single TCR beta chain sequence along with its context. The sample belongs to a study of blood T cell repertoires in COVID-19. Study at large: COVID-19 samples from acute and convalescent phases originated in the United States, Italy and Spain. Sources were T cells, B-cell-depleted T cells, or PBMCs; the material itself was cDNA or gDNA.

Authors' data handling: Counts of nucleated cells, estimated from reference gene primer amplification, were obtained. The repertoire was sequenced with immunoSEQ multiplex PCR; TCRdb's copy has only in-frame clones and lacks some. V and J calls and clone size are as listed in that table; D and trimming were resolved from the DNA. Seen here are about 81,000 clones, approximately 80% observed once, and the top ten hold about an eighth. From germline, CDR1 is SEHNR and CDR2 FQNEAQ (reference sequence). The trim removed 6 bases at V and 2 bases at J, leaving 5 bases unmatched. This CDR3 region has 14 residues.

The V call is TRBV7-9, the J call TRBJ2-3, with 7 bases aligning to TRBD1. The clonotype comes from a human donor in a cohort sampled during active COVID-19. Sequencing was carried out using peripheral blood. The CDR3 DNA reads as TGTGCCAGCAGATGGGACAGATTCACAGATACGCAGTATTTT. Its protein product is CASRWDRFTDTQYF.